These 21 T cell receptor beta chains share one sample of origin, sequenced in a study of cytomegalovirus exposure and HLA in healthy donors. 13 Jbeta primers and 60 Vbeta primers were used for the PCR. Using immunoSEQ multiplex PCR, the repertoire was profiled, and TCRdb retains in-frame clones only, with some absent. Here the sample spans some 170,000 clones, 65% to 75% being singletons. Sequences were obtained from PBMCs. These receptors originate from a human donor in good health.

The genes are TRBV29-1 and TRBJ2-5; D ambiguous. The DNA end is more similar to TRBJ2-7, so the J call may be wrong. CDR3 length equals 12 residues. Germline V CDR1 and CDR2: SQVTM, ANQGSEA. CDR3 DNA sequence: TGCAGCGTTGGCCGGGTCTCCTACGAGCAGTACTTC. It specifies CSVGRVSYEQYF.

The genes are TRBV27 and TRBJ1-5; D gene unclear. The germline CDR1 and CDR2 sequences are MNHEY and SMNVEV (reference sequence). Trimming took 4 bases from V and 2 from J, leaving 12 bases between them. This CDR3 is built from 15 residues. CDR3 in DNA: TGTGCCAGCAGTTCGGGAACTAGCGGCAATCAGCCCCAGCATTTT. It yields the protein CASSSGTSGNQPQHF.

The V gene is TRBV18, the J gene TRBJ1-1; D call uncertain. The CDR3 runs to 13 residues. Trimming took off 6 bases at V and 4 bases at J, with 12 bases between the two ends. Germline V gene data show CDR1 as KGHSH and CDR2 as LQKENI. The CDR3 sequence is CASSVGEGTEAFF. In nucleotides, the CDR3 is TGTGCCAGCTCCGTCGGGGAGGGCACTGAAGCTTTCTTT. Full variable domain (missing parts from reference TRBV18 and TRBJ1-1): NAGVMQNPRHLVRRRGQEARLRCSPMKGHSHVYWYRQLPEEGLKFMVYLQKENIIDESGMPKERFSAEFPKEGPSILRIQQVVRGDSAAYFCASSVGEGTEAFFGQGTRLTVV.

The CDR3 DNA follows: TGTGCCAGCAGCTTGACAGGGGGGGTTCATGGCTACACCTTC. Protein: CASSLTGGVHGYTF. J is TRBJ1-2 and V is TRBV5-4, with 8 bases identical to TRBD1. The V gene's germline CDR1 is SGHNT and CDR2 YYREEE (reference sequence). The junction had 5 bases not matched to a gene; V was cut back by 1 base and J by 6 bases. The CDR3 covers 14 residues.

V and J are TRBV9 and TRBJ1-3; D is perhaps TRBD1 (6 bases). The ends were cut back, 7 bases at V and 0 bases at J, with 14 bases in the middle. The CDR3 covers 15 residues. In germline, CDR1 is SGDLS, CDR2 YYNGEE. The CDR3 loop reads CASSQGPISGNTIYF. The CDR3 DNA reads TGTGCCAGCTCACAGGGCCCTATCTCTGGAAACACCATATATTTT.

The chain recombines TRBV5-1 with TRBJ2-7, with 8 bases matching TRBD1. This CDR3 has 14 amino acids. Unmatched junction bases numbered 7, after V lost 4 bases and J lost 4 bases. CDR1 and CDR2 (germline): SGHRS, YFSETQ. The CDR3 loop reads CASSAGTGRYEQYF. The CDR3, as DNA: TGCGCCAGCAGCGCAGGGACAGGAAGATACGAGCAGTACTTC.

This clone has a handful of counts. The CDR3 loop reads CASSSPQGALGEQYF. The CDR3 coding sequence is TGTGCCAGCAGTTCACCACAGGGGGCGCTGGGGGAGCAGTACTTC. The V gene is TRBV7-9, the J gene TRBJ2-7; 9 bases line up with TRBD1. Germline loops: CDR1 SEHNR, CDR2 FQNEAQ (reference sequence). Trimming cost V 6 bases and J 7 bases; bases outside gene matches: 13. CDR3 size: 15 residues.

The chain couples TRBV19 to TRBJ1-6; D may be TRBD1 (6 bases). Trimming stripped 7 bases from V and 6 bases from J, with 22 bases between. From germline, CDR1 is LNHDA and CDR2 SQIVND (reference sequence). This CDR3 is 17 amino acids long. CDR3 coding DNA: TGTGCCAGTACCCCCGACAGGTCGTCTCCCCCTAATTCACCCCTCCACTTT. This encodes CASTPDRSSPPNSPLHF. The variable domain in full, with the rest retrieved from reference TRBV19 and TRBJ1-6, is DGGITQSPKYLFRKEGQNVTLSCEQNLNHDAMYWYRQDPGQGLRLIYYSQIVNDFQKGDIAEGYSVSREKKESFPLTVTSAQKNPTAFYLCASTPDRSSPPNSPLHFGNGTRLTVT.

The chain uses TRBV6-4 and TRBJ2-1, with 9 bases fitting TRBD2. The CDR3 extends over 18 amino acids. The junction had 15 bases not matched to a gene; V was cut back by 4 bases and J by 5 bases. Looked up from germline, CDR1 is MRHNA and CDR2 is SNTAGT. DNA for the CDR3: TGTGCCAGCAGTGTCAGGGCTCTGAGCGGGGGGAACAACAATGAGCAGTTCTTC. As protein: CASSVRALSGGNNNEQFF.

The gene calls are TRBV10-3 and TRBJ2-2; the D gene is possibly TRBD1 (6 bases). Germline V gene lookup returns CDR1 ENHRY and CDR2 SYGVKD. V was shortened by 6 bases and J by 0 bases, with 14 bases between the two germline ends. The CDR3 loop spans 16 amino acids. CDR3 loop: CAISSPTGSNTGELFF. CDR3 DNA sequence: TGTGCCATCAGCAGTCCCACAGGGTCGAACACCGGGGAGCTGTTTTTT.

This chain connects TRBV7-9 to TRBJ1-2; D ambiguous. The germline CDR1 and CDR2 sequences are SEHNR and FQNEAQ (reference sequence). V shed 0 bases and J shed 0 bases, with 5 bases lying between them. The length of the CDR3 is 14 residues. The CDR3: CASSLAGPNYGYTF. The CDR3 bases are TGTGCCAGCAGCTTAGCTGGGCCTAACTATGGCTACACCTTC.

Only a few counts were recorded for this clone. The gene calls are TRBV27 and TRBJ2-3; maybe TRBD2 (6 bases). Germline assignment: CDR1 MNHEY and CDR2 SMNVEV (reference sequence). Between the trimmed V and J ends, which lost 1 base and 1 base, there was a span of 12 bases. The CDR3 runs to 16 residues. The CDR3 DNA follows: TGTGCCAGCAGTTTATTGGTTCCGGGGGGCACAGATACGCAGTATTTT. Encoded protein: CASSLLVPGGTDTQYF.

J is TRBJ2-7 and V is TRBV5-6; D not certain. V lost 2 bases, J lost 3 bases, and 9 bases lay in between. CDR1 SGHDT and CDR2 YYEEEE come from the germline V gene. CDR3 length: 13 residues. CDR3 DNA sequence: TGTGCCAGCAGCTTTCAGGAAATCTACGAGCAGTACTTC. The encoded protein is CASSFQEIYEQYF.

The genes are TRBV7-2 and TRBJ1-2, with a tentative D call TRBD1 (6 bases). The germline gives CDR1 SGHTA, CDR2 FQGNSA. The ends were cut back, 2 bases at V and 8 bases at J, with 15 bases in the middle. CDR3 length: 14 amino acids. The CDR3 here is CASSLRSQGGGYTF. CDR3 bases: TGTGCCAGCAGCTTAAGATCACAGGGTGGAGGCTACACCTTC.

The chain couples TRBV6-5 to TRBJ2-1; perhaps TRBD1 as D (6 bases). Germline V gene sequence: CDR1 MNHEY, CDR2 SVGAGI. This CDR3 region has 16 residues. The V end lost 2 bases, the J end lost 6 bases, and 17 bases lay between the germline ends. Written as DNA, the CDR3 is TGTGCCAGCAGTTACGTACTTTGGACAGAGGGCAATGAGCAGTTCTTC. It specifies CASSYVLWTEGNEQFF.

The V and J genes are TRBV27 and TRBJ1-3; D gene ambiguous. V shed 5 bases and J shed 2 bases, with 19 bases lying between them. CDR1 MNHEY and CDR2 SMNVEV come from the germline V gene (reference sequence). The CDR3 consists of 17 residues. CDR3 coding DNA: TGTGCCAGCAGTCCACGGGGAGGGCGATGGGCTGGAAACACCATATATTTT. Its translation is CASSPRGGRWAGNTIYF.

This chain links TRBV7-6 with TRBJ2-7, with 10 bases matching TRBD2. Germline loops: CDR1 SGHVS, CDR2 FNYEAQ. The CDR3 covers 16 residues. V gave up 0 bases and J gave up 12 bases; unmatched junction bases: 14. The CDR3 protein is CASSLAPGYEAGGVYF. The CDR3 bases are TGTGCCAGCAGCTTAGCCCCCGGCTATGAAGCGGGGGGGGTGTACTTC. The complete variable domain, with remaining parts taken from reference TRBV7-6 and TRBJ2-7, reads GAGVSQSPRYKVTKRGQDVALRCDPISGHVSLYWYRQALGQGPEFLTYFNYEAQQDKSGLPNDRFSAERPEGSISTLTIQRTEQRDSAMYRCASSLAPGYEAGGVYFGPGTRLTVT.

This chain joins TRBV5-1 and TRBJ2-7, with D unresolved. V lost 1 base to trimming and J lost 5 bases, with 4 bases between them. CDR3 length equals 11 residues. Germline values: CDR1 SGHRS, CDR2 YFSETQ. The CDR3 DNA reads TGCGCCAGCAGCTTGAGAGACGAGCAGTACTTC. Its translation is CASSLRDEQYF.

The CDR3 is CASSSGPGGTTSYEQYF. CDR3 in DNA: TGTGCCAGCAGCTCAGGTCCCGGGGGGACCACTTCCTACGAGCAGTACTTC. This chain links TRBV7-9 with TRBJ2-7; the match to TRBD2 covers 7 bases. There are 17 residues in the CDR3. J was trimmed by 1 base and V by 4 bases; bases with no gene match: 13. Germline CDR1 and CDR2: SEHNR and FQNEAQ (reference sequence).

This chain uses TRBV5-5 with TRBJ2-3; 12 bases match TRBD1. The trim removed 2 bases at V and 7 bases at J, leaving 5 bases unmatched. CDR1 and CDR2 (germline): SGHKS, YYEKEE (reference sequence). This CDR3 is 15 amino acids long. In DNA, the CDR3 is TGTGCCAGCAGCTTCGGGACAGGGGGCGTAAATACGCAGTATTTT. This sequence encodes CASSFGTGGVNTQYF.

A note on this clone: Other DNA sequences in this sample translate to the same CDR3. The chain combines TRBV6-5 with TRBJ2-3; D is unclear. CDR3 length: 12 amino acids. CDR1 and CDR2 from the germline V gene are MNHEY and SVGAGI. The germline V and J ends were trimmed by 5 bases and 3 bases, with 6 bases remaining between them. This CDR3 is CASSRGTDTQYF. The DNA of the CDR3 is TGTGCCAGCAGTCGAGGAACAGATACGCAGTATTTT.